The present entry profiles one TCR beta chain with its context. The antigen is undetermined. CTLA-4 blockade with ipilimumab, together with focal radiation, was given to patients with chemo-refractory metastatic non-small-cell lung cancer. The record originates from a study of radiotherapy plus CTLA-4 blockade in lung cancer. The germline V and J ends were trimmed by 5 bases and 7 bases, with 20 bases remaining between them. Germline lookup yields CDR1 SGHTA and CDR2 FQGNSA. The CDR3 spans 15 residues. TCRdb keeps only in-frame clones here, not all; method: immunoSEQ multiplex PCR. The data contain 90,000 to 100,000 clones, roughly 74% of them singletons. Broader study findings: Radiotherapy with ipilimumab was followed by blood expansion of tumor-derived clones. The best predictor of response was reported to be early blood T cell clone dynamics, with interferon-beta.

The chain joins TRBV7-2 to TRBJ1-1; D gene ambiguous. The material sequenced was peripheral blood, taken from a patient treated with radiotherapy plus ipilimumab. The source is a human donor with non-small cell lung cancer who had a partial response to radiotherapy plus ipilimumab. Some clones in this sample may be carry-over from other donors' samples. CDR3 sequence reads: CASSPIGGPSLEAFF. The CDR3, as DNA: TGTGCCAGCAGCCCCATAGGAGGGCCGAGCCTTGAAGCTTTCTTT. Drawing the rest from reference TRBV7-2 and TRBJ1-1, the complete variable domain is GAGVSQSPSNKVTEKGKDVELRCDPISGHTALYWYRQSLGQGLEFLIYFQGNSAPDKSGLPSDRFSAERTGGSVSTLTIQRTQQEDSAVYLCASSPIGGPSLEAFFGQGTRLTVV.